This is a list of T cell receptor beta chains from one sample in a study of blood T cell repertoires in COVID-19. Profiling relied on immunoSEQ multiplex PCR, and the TCRdb table lists in-frame clones only, not all of them. The sample has about 370,000 clones, approximately 92% seen once. Sequenced: PBMCs or T cells enriched from blood (not recorded which). The source of these receptors is a young man who had recovered from COVID-19. CDR3s include the opening cysteine and the closing phenylalanine or tryptophan. D genes are given only for firm matches. For some rows the clone size is stated as once, few or many, or as a class when expanded; others skip it.

D	J	size	V	DNA	CDR3
-	TRBJ2-5	-	TRBV24-1	TGTGCCACCGGGTACATTACGGGTCAGCAAGAGACCCAGTACTTC	CATGYITGQQETQYF
-	TRBJ2-3	-	TRBV10-3	TGTGCCATAGGGGCCGTTGGGTATACGCAGTATTTT	CAIGAVGYTQYF
-	TRBJ2-2	-	TRBV9	TGTGCCAGCAGCGTATATGTAGGGGACACCGGGGAGCTGTTTTTT	CASSVYVGDTGELFF
-	TRBJ1-4	-	TRBV12-2	TGTGCAAGTCGCTTATTGACAGGGGTGCCTAATGAAAAACTGTTTTTT	CASRLLTGVPNEKLFF
-	TRBJ1-2	-	TRBV4-1	TGCGCCAGCAGCCAAGATATGGGGGGCTATGGCTACACCTTC	CASSQDMGGYGYTF
TRBD2	TRBJ2-5	-	TRBV27	TGTGCCAGCAGTTTCATAGCGGGAGGTACCCAAGAGACCCAGTACTTC	CASSFIAGGTQETQYF
TRBD1	TRBJ1-6	-	TRBV9	TGTGCCAGCAGCGCCGGCCCCGGGCAGGGGGTTTTGTCACCCCTCCACTTT	CASSAGPGQGVLSPLHF
-	TRBJ1-3	-	TRBV29-1	TGCAGCGTTGCAAGAGGGGGAAACACCATATATTTT	CSVARGGNTIYF
-	TRBJ1-1	-	TRBV5-1	TGCGCCAGCAACCCCGGGGGGGCAAGGGAGGAAGCTTTCTTT	CASNPGGAREEAFF
-	TRBJ1-2	-	TRBV6-5	TGTGCCAGCAGTTCTACAGGGAATAACTATGGCTACACCTTC	CASSSTGNNYGYTF
-	TRBJ1-1	once	TRBV11-3	TGTGCCAGCAGCTTAGATTCGGGAATGGGCACTGAAGCTTTCTTT	CASSLDSGMGTEAFF
-	TRBJ1-1	-	TRBV5-5	TGTGCCAGCAGCTTTAGTTGGAACACTGAAGCTTTCTTT	CASSFSWNTEAFF
-	TRBJ1-3	-	TRBV5-5	TGTGCCAGCAGTCGAGGCCCGGGTGATGGAAACACCATATATTTT	CASSRGPGDGNTIYF
TRBD1	TRBJ2-7	-	TRBV19	TGTGCCAGTAGTGTCCCCCCAGGGACAGCCCGCTCCTACGAGCAGTACTTC	CASSVPPGTARSYEQYF
-	TRBJ1-2	-	TRBV7-9	TGTGCCAGCAGCCGGACAGTCAACTATGGCTACACCTTC	CASSRTVNYGYTF
-	TRBJ1-2	-	TRBV15	TGTGCCACCAGCAGACCGGACAGCGCTAACTATGGCTACACCTTC	CATSRPDSANYGYTF
-	TRBJ2-7	-	TRBV30	TGTGCCTGGAGTACCGGTTACGAGCAGTACTTC	CAWSTGYEQYF
-	TRBJ1-5	-	TRBV28	TGTGCCAGCAGATATAGCGGTCAGCCCCAGCATTTT	CASRYSGQPQHF
TRBD1	TRBJ2-5	-	TRBV19	TGTGCCAGTAGTATAGGCCGGACCGGGACAGGGGGCGGAGAGACCCAGTACTTC	CASSIGRTGTGGGETQYF
TRBD1	TRBJ1-1	-	TRBV5-4	TGTGCCAGCAGCTCGACAGGGGAGGATACTGAAGCTTTCTTT	CASSSTGEDTEAFF
TRBD1	TRBJ1-2	-	TRBV9	TGTGCCAGCAGCCTTACCACAGGGGGTGGATATGGCTACACCTTC	CASSLTTGGGYGYTF
TRBD1	TRBJ1-1	-	TRBV9	TGTGCCAGCAGCGTAGCAGGGTACAGGGGGCACACTGAAGCTTTCTTT	CASSVAGYRGHTEAFF
TRBD2	TRBJ2-7	-	TRBV10-2	TGCGCCAGCGTGGACGGGGGGAGCTCCTACGAGCAGTACTTC	CASVDGGSSYEQYF
-	TRBJ1-5	-	TRBV5-5	TGTGCCAGCAGCGATACACGGGACTCAATTCCCCAGCATTTT	CASSDTRDSIPQHF
TRBD1	TRBJ1-2	-	TRBV27	TGTGCCAGCAGTTTAGGGACAGGGGGCGCAAGGGGCTACACCTTC	CASSLGTGGARGYTF
TRBD2	TRBJ2-1	-	TRBV11-3	TGTGCCAGCAGCTTATTAGGACTAGCGGGGGGTGAGCAGTTCTTC	CASSLLGLAGGEQFF
-	TRBJ1-3	once	TRBV19	TGTGCCAGCGTAACTTTAGGACACGACTCTGGAAACACCATATATTTT	CASVTLGHDSGNTIYF